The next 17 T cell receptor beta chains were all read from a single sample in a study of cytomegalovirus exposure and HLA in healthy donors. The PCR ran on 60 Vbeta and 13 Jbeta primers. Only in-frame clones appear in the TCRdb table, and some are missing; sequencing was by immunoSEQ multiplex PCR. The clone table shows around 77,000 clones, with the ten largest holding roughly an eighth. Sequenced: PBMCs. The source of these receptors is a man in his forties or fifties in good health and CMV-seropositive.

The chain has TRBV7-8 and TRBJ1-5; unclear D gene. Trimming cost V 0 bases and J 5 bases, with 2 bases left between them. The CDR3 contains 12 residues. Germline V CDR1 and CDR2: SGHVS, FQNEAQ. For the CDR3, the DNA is TGTGCCAGCAGCTTAGCCGATCAGCCCCAGCATTTT. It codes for CASSLADQPQHF. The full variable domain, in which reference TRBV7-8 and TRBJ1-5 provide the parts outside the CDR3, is GAGVSQSPRYKVAKRGQDVALRCDPISGHVSLFWYQQALGQGPEFLTYFQNEAQLDKSGLPSDRFFAERPEGSVSTLKIQRTQQEDSAVYLCASSLADQPQHFGDGTRLSIL.

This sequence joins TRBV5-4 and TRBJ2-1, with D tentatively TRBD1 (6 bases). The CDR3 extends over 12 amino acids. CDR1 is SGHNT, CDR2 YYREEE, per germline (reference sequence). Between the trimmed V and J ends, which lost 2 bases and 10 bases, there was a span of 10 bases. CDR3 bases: TGTGCCAGCAGCTTACAGGGTAACGAGCAGTTCTTC. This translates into CASSLQGNEQFF.

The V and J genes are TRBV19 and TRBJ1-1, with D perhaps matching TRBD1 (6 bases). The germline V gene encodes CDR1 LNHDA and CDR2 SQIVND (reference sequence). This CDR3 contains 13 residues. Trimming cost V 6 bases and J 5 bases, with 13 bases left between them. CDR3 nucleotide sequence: TGTGCCAGTAGCCAGGGGTACCAAACTGAAGCTTTCTTT. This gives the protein CASSQGYQTEAFF.

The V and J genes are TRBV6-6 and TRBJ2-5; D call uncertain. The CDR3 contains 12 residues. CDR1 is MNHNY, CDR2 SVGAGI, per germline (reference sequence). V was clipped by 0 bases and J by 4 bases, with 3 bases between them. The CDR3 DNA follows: TGTGCCAGCAGTTACTCGAGAGAGACCCAGTACTTC. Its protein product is CASSYSRETQYF.

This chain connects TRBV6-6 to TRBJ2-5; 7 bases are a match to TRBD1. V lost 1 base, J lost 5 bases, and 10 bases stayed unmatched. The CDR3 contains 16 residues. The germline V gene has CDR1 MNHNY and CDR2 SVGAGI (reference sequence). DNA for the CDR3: TGTGCCAGCAGTTACTTACCAAGGGGGCGCGGGGAGACCCAGTACTTC. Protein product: CASSYLPRGRGETQYF.

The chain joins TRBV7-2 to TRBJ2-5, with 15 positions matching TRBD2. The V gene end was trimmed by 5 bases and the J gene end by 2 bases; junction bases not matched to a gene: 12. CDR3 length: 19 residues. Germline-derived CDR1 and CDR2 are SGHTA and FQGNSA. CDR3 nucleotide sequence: TGTGCCAGCAGCCCCCGTATTGGACTAGCGGGGGGGCGACAAGAGACCCAGTACTTC. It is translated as CASSPRIGLAGGRQETQYF.

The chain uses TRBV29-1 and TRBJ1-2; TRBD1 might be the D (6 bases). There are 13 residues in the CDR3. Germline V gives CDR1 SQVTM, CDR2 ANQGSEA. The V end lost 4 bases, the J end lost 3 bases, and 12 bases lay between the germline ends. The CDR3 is CSVGDNRYYGYTF. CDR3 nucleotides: TGCAGCGTTGGGGACAACCGTTACTATGGCTACACCTTC.

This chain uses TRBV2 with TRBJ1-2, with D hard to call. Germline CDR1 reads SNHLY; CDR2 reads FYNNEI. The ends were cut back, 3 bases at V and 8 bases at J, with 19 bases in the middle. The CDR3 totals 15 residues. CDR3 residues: CASSEVAGRTSGYTF. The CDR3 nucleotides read TGTGCCAGCAGTGAGGTCGCAGGCCGCACGTCCGGCTACACCTTC.

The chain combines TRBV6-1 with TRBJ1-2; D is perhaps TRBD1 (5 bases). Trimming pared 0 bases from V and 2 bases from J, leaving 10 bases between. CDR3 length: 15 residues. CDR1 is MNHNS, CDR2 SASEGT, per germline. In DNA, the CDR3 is TGTGCCAGCAGTGAAGCGGCGGGACGGAACTATGGCTACACCTTC. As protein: CASSEAAGRNYGYTF.

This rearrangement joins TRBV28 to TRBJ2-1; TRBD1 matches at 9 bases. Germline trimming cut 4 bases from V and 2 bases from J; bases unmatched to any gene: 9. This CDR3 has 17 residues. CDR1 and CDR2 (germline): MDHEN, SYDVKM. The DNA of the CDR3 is TGTGCCAGCAGTTCGGTGGGACAGGGTAGGACCTACAATGAGCAGTTCTTC. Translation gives CASSSVGQGRTYNEQFF.

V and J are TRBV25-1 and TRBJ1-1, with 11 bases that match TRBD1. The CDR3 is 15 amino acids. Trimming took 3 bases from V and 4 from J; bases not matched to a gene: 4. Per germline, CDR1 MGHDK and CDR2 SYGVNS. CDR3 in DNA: TGTGCCAGCAGTGAGCCCGGGACAGGGGGCACTGAAGCTTTCTTT. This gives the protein CASSEPGTGGTEAFF.

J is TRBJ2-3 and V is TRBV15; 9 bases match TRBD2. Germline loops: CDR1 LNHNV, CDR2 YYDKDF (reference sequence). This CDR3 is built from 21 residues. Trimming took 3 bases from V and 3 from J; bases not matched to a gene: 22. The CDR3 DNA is TGTGCCACCAGCAGTCTTGGGCCCTGGCTAGCGGGGCGCTCCGGAACAGATACGCAGTATTTT. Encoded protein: CATSSLGPWLAGRSGTDTQYF.

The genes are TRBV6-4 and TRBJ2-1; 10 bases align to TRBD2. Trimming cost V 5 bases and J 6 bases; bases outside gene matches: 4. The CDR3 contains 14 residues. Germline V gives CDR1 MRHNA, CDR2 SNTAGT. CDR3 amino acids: CASSPSGGINEQFF. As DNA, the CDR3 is TGTGCCAGCAGTCCTAGCGGGGGAATCAATGAGCAGTTCTTC.

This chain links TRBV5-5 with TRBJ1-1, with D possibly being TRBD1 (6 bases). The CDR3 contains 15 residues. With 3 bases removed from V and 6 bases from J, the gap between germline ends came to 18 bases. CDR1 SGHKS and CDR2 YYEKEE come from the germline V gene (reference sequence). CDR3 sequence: CASSYGTSWIAEAFF. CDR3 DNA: TGTGCCAGCAGCTATGGGACAAGTTGGATCGCTGAAGCTTTCTTT.

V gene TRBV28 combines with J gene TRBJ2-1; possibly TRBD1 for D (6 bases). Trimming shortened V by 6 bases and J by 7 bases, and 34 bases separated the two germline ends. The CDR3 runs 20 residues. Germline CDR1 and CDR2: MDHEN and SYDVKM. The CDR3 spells CASRHRESLGLVRGANEQFF. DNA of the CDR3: TGTGCCAGCAGACACAGGGAAAGTCTAGGGCTTGTAAGAGGGGCGAATGAGCAGTTCTTC.

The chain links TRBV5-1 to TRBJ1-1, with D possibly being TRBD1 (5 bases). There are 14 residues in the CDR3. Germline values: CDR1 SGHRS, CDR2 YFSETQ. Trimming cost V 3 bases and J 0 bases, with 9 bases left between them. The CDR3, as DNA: TGCGCCAGCAGCTCCCGACAGATGAACACTGAAGCTTTCTTT. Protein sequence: CASSSRQMNTEAFF.

CDR3 protein: CASSYSLVGTQYF. The CDR3 nucleotides read TGTGCCAGCAGTTACTCCCTAGTGGGGACCCAGTACTTC. V gene TRBV6-5 combines with J gene TRBJ2-5, with D uncertain. There are 13 residues in the CDR3. Germline assignment: CDR1 MNHEY and CDR2 SVGAGI. V dropped 0 bases and J dropped 7 bases, with 9 bases sitting between them.